This TCR beta chain was captured in a study of molecular identifiers for immune sequencing clone quantification. TCRdb used MiXCR to reprocess the PCR reads, holding one entry per CDR3 protein. Of approximately 550,000 distinct CDR3 sequences in the sample, around 23% were seen once. CDR1 and CDR2 (germline): LNHDA, SQIVND (reference sequence). This CDR3 is built from 12 residues. Trimming shortened V by 3 bases and J by 8 bases, and 10 bases separated the two germline ends. This clonotype was recorded only once. The sample taken for sequencing was naive CD8+ T cells from blood, with Jurkat cell RNA spiked in. Documented subset: FACS-sorted CD8+CD4-CCR7+CD45RA+ naive T cells. The chain is built from TRBV19 and TRBJ1-1; perhaps TRBD1 as D (5 bases). The clonotype was recovered from a human donor in good health. Some libraries in this study had Jurkat cell RNA spiked in. This chain's CDR3 is CASSIGTLEAFF. The CDR3 bases are TGTGCCAGTAGTATCGGGACCCTAGAAGCTTTCTTT. Filled out from reference TRBV19 and TRBJ1-1, the complete variable domain reads DGGITQSPKYLFRKEGQNVTLSCEQNLNHDAMYWYRQDPGQGLRLIYYSQIVNDFQKGDIAEGYSVSREKKESFPLTVTSAQKNPTAFYLCASSIGTLEAFFGQGTRLTVV.